These 25 T cell receptor beta chains were sequenced from one sample in a study of CD8+ T cells in alopecia areata. Extracted RNA was reverse transcribed into cDNA, the sequencing template. Assay used: immunoSEQ multiplex PCR; TCRdb lists only in-frame clones, some missing. The data contain about 270,000 clones, approximately 60% of them seen just once; the ten biggest clones take up around 0.92%. Treatment in this sample: oral pan-JAK inhibitor, 5-10 mg twice daily. The sample was CD4+ T cells sorted from blood, taken at approximately week 52, from a patient treated with tofacitinib. The source of these receptors is a human donor with alopecia areata.

This clone appeared a few times. The V gene is TRBV7-9, the J gene TRBJ2-7; 9 bases agree with TRBD2. Trimming cost V 6 bases and J 3 bases; bases outside gene matches: 6. Looked up from germline, CDR1 is SEHNR and CDR2 is FQNEAQ (reference sequence). This CDR3 contains 14 residues. CDR3 sequence (DNA): TGTGCCAGCAGTGGAGCGGGGGGTCACTACGAGCAGTACTTC. This translates into CASSGAGGHYEQYF.

The chain combines TRBV5-4 with TRBJ2-7; TRBD2 agrees at 9 bases. This CDR3 spans 13 amino acids. V was pared by 1 base and J by 5 bases, with 1 base of the junction left unmatched. Germline lookup yields CDR1 SGHNT and CDR2 YYREEE (reference sequence). CDR3 protein: CASSLLAGNEQYF. CDR3 nucleotide sequence: TGTGCCAGCAGCTTGCTAGCGGGGAACGAGCAGTACTTC.

This clone was counted a few times. At one end, the junction sequence differs from germline, possibly due to a read error. V is TRBV27 and J is TRBJ2-1, with a weak D call TRBD1 (5 bases). The CDR3 extends over 12 amino acids. The V gene's germline CDR1 is MNHEY and CDR2 SMNVEV (reference sequence). In DNA, the CDR3 is TGTGCTAGCAGGGCCATCTACAATGAGCAGTTCTTC. As protein: CASRAIYNEQFF.

This clone came up once. The chain uses TRBV5-6 and TRBJ1-1, with 9 nucleotides matching TRBD1. The germline V gene encodes CDR1 SGHDT and CDR2 YYEEEE. The CDR3 covers 15 residues. With 4 bases clipped from V and 3 bases from J, the junction kept 7 bases outside the gene matches. The CDR3 coding sequence is TGTGCCAGCAGCGTTACAGGGGGCCCTGACACTGAAGCTTTCTTT. Residues: CASSVTGGPDTEAFF. Combining the CDR3 with reference TRBV5-6 and TRBJ1-1 gives the whole variable domain DAGVTQSPTHLIKTRGQQVTLRCSPKSGHDTVSWYQQALGQGPQFIFQYYEEEERQRGNFPDRFSGHQFPNYSSELNVNALLLGDSALYLCASSVTGGPDTEAFFGQGTRLTVV.

This clone occurred a few times. Different DNA sequences within this sample yield the same CDR3. The J gene is TRBJ1-1, the V gene TRBV29-1; D remains ambiguous. Per germline, CDR1 SQVTM and CDR2 ANQGSEA. This CDR3 is 11 amino acids long. V dropped 6 bases and J dropped 1 base, with 6 bases sitting between them. The DNA for the CDR3 is TGCAGCGTCCTAGGGAACACTGAAGCTTTCTTT. This codes for CSVLGNTEAFF.

This clone was seen many times. The chain links TRBV7-9 to TRBJ1-2; D unclear. Germline CDR1 is SEHNR and CDR2 is FQNEAQ (reference sequence). CDR3 length equals 14 residues. V lost 1 base to trimming and J lost 4 bases, with 10 bases between them. This chain's CDR3 is CASSLGPVGYGYTF. CDR3 nucleotides: TGTGCCAGCAGCTTAGGCCCCGTAGGCTATGGCTACACCTTC.

This chain joins TRBV5-1 and TRBJ1-6, with 10 bases fitting TRBD1. This CDR3 has 15 amino acids. V was pared by 3 bases and J by 9 bases, with 6 bases of the junction left unmatched. Germline V gene lookup returns CDR1 SGHRS and CDR2 YFSETQ. The CDR3 nucleotides read TGCGCCAGCAGCTCGGGACAGGGGACGGGTTCACCCCTCCACTTT. It is translated as CASSSGQGTGSPLHF.

This clone was detected once. The chain uses TRBV5-1 and TRBJ1-2; the match to TRBD1 covers 10 bases. The CDR3 runs to 15 residues. Germline CDR1 and CDR2: SGHRS and YFSETQ. The V and J ends lost 0 bases and 6 bases, in that order; junction bases with no gene match: 5. The CDR3 DNA reads as TGCGCCAGCAGCTTGGCGGGACAGGGGAATGATGGCTACACCTTC. Translation gives CASSLAGQGNDGYTF. The full variable domain, completed using reference TRBV5-1 and TRBJ1-2, is KAGVTQTPRYLIKTRGQQVTLSCSPISGHRSVSWYQQTPGQGLQFLFEYFSETQRNKGNFPGRFSGRQFSNSRSEMNVSTLELGDSALYLCASSLAGQGNDGYTFGSGTRLTVV.

The V gene is TRBV9, the J gene TRBJ2-3; maybe TRBD1 (5 bases). Germline CDR1 SGDLS, CDR2 YYNGEE. This CDR3 comprises 12 residues. Trimming stripped 5 bases from V and 4 bases from J, with 8 bases between. The CDR3 DNA is TGTGCCAGCAGTTCCAGGGCAGATACGCAGTATTTT. It translates to CASSSRADTQYF.

The chain joins TRBV9 to TRBJ2-3; the D gene is possibly TRBD2 (5 bases). The V end was cut by 2 bases, the J end by 1 base, with 11 bases between. This CDR3 is built from 15 residues. Germline V gene data show CDR1 as SGDLS and CDR2 as YYNGEE. The chain's CDR3 is CASSVLAPGTDTQYF. For the CDR3, the DNA is TGTGCCAGCAGCGTTCTAGCCCCGGGCACAGATACGCAGTATTTT.

This chain joins TRBV4-2 and TRBJ2-3; D tentatively fits TRBD1 or TRBD2 (6 bases each). The CDR3 has 15 residues. Between the trimmed V and J ends, which lost 2 bases and 0 bases, there was a span of 9 bases. The germline CDR1 and CDR2 sequences are LGHNA and YNFKEQ. CDR3 sequence: CASSQTGTSTDTQYF. The CDR3 DNA is TGTGCCAGCAGCCAAACAGGGACTAGCACAGATACGCAGTATTTT.

J is TRBJ2-5 and V is TRBV29-1; D unresolved. The CDR3 loop spans 12 amino acids. Trimming took off 7 bases at V and 1 base at J, with 10 bases between the two ends. Germline CDR1 SQVTM, CDR2 ANQGSEA. CDR3 in amino acids: CSALPSQETQYF. CDR3 nucleotides: TGCAGCGCCCTCCCGAGCCAAGAGACCCAGTACTTC. Variable domain in full (rest from reference TRBV29-1 and TRBJ2-5): SAVISQKPSRDICQRGTSLTIQCQVDSQVTMMFWYRQQPGQSLTLIATANQGSEATYESGFVIDKFPISRPNLTFSTLTVSNMSPEDSSIYLCSALPSQETQYFGPGTRLLVL.

The chain is built from TRBV30 and TRBJ1-3; D is uncertain. The CDR3 sequence is 16 residues long. The V end was cut by 0 bases, the J end by 0 bases, with 12 bases between. From germline, CDR1 is GTSNPN and CDR2 SVGIG (reference sequence). CDR3 nucleotides: TGTGCCTGGAGTGTATTTGGTAGTGGCTCTGGAAACACCATATATTTT. Translating gives CAWSVFGSGSGNTIYF. Drawing the rest from reference TRBV30 and TRBJ1-3, the complete variable domain is SQTIHQWPATLVQPVGSPLSLECTVEGTSNPNLYWYRQAAGRGLQLLFYSVGIGQISSEVPQNLSASRPQDRQFILSSKKLLLSDSGFYLCAWSVFGSGSGNTIYFGEGSWLTVV.

This clone was recorded a few times. The V call is TRBV29-1, the J call TRBJ1-2; 7 nucleotides line up with TRBD1. V was pared by 4 bases and J by 2 bases, with 1 base of the junction left unmatched. The CDR3 contains 12 residues. The germline gives CDR1 SQVTM, CDR2 ANQGSEA. The CDR3 bases are TGCAGCGTTGTGACAGGGAACTATGGCTACACCTTC. Encoded protein: CSVVTGNYGYTF.

This clone was detected only a few times. The chain has TRBV7-2 and TRBJ1-2, with D hard to call. V lost 1 base and J 2 bases, leaving 5 bases between the germline ends. CDR3 length: 13 amino acids. Germline V gene sequence: CDR1 SGHTA, CDR2 FQGNSA. This chain's CDR3 is CASSLDQNYGYTF. The CDR3 region has the DNA TGTGCCAGCAGCTTAGATCAAAACTATGGCTACACCTTC.

The V call is TRBV5-1, the J call TRBJ2-3; the D gene is possibly TRBD1 (5 bases). The CDR3 consists of 14 residues. CDR1 and CDR2 (germline): SGHRS, YFSETQ. With 1 base removed from V and 2 bases from J, the gap between germline ends came to 8 bases. The chain's CDR3 is CASSLPGNTDTQYF. The CDR3 DNA is TGCGCCAGCAGCTTGCCAGGGAACACAGATACGCAGTATTTT.

V and J are TRBV4-2 and TRBJ2-3; TRBD2 agrees at 7 bases. Germline V gives CDR1 LGHNA, CDR2 YNFKEQ. CDR3 size: 16 residues. V was pared by 5 bases and J by 3 bases, with 11 bases of the junction left unmatched. The CDR3 reads CASSSRGGDWTDTQYF. The CDR3 DNA reads as TGTGCCAGCAGCTCCCGTGGGGGGGATTGGACAGATACGCAGTATTTT.

This clone was picked up a small number of times. The V call is TRBV5-4, the J call TRBJ1-4; 9 bases are a match to TRBD1. CDR1 is SGHNT and CDR2 is YYREEE in the germline V gene (reference sequence). The CDR3 has 16 amino acids. J was trimmed by 7 bases and V by 4 bases; bases with no gene match: 11. CDR3 amino acids: CASSANPGTGSEKLFF. CDR3 nucleotides: TGTGCCAGCAGCGCCAACCCCGGGACAGGGAGTGAAAAACTGTTTTTT.

The rearrangement links TRBV6-6 to TRBJ1-1; D might be TRBD1 (6 bases). The ends were cut back, 6 bases at V and 7 bases at J, with 12 bases in the middle. CDR3 length: 12 amino acids. Germline loops: CDR1 MNHNY, CDR2 SVGAGI (reference sequence). This CDR3 reads CASSETGVEAFF. The DNA for the CDR3 is TGTGCCAGCAGCGAGACAGGAGTTGAAGCTTTCTTT.

This chain connects TRBV2 to TRBJ2-2, with D uncertain. Germline loops: CDR1 SNHLY, CDR2 FYNNEI. The CDR3 runs 13 residues. Trimming took 6 bases from V and 5 from J, leaving 10 bases between them. This CDR3 reads CASRAAQTGELFF. The DNA of the CDR3 is TGTGCCAGCAGGGCTGCACAGACCGGGGAGCTGTTTTTT. Looking up the rest from reference TRBV2 and TRBJ2-2 gives the full variable domain: EPEVTQTPSHQVTQMGQEVILRCVPISNHLYFYWYRQILGQKVEFLVSFYNNEISEKSEIFDDQFSVERPDGSNFTLKIRSTKLEDSAMYFCASRAAQTGELFFGEGSRLTVL.

This chain links TRBV6-5 with TRBJ1-6; D is uncertain. V was trimmed by 7 bases and J by 7 bases, leaving 5 bases between them. Germline-derived CDR1 and CDR2 are MNHEY and SVGAGI. This CDR3 has 11 residues. The CDR3 loop reads CASTENSPLHF. The CDR3 DNA follows: TGTGCCAGCACAGAGAATTCACCCCTCCACTTT.

V and J are TRBV2 and TRBJ2-5; 9 bases are a match to TRBD2. There are 13 residues in the CDR3. From germline, CDR1 is SNHLY and CDR2 FYNNEI. V lost 7 bases and J lost 5; bases outside the gene matches: 5. The CDR3 nucleotides read TGTGCCAGCAATCTAGCGGGGTATGAGACCCAGTACTTC. Translated, it gives CASNLAGYETQYF.

The rearrangement uses TRBV11-3 and TRBJ2-2; TRBD1 matches at 9 bases. The CDR3 runs 16 residues. Trimming took 5 bases from V and 4 from J; bases not matched to a gene: 8. The germline CDR1 and CDR2 sequences are SGHNT and YENEEA. The CDR3 DNA follows: TGTGCCAGCAGCCGAATCCGGGACAGGGTCACCGGGGAGCTGTTTTTT. Residues: CASSRIRDRVTGELFF.

This clone was seen only once. V is TRBV6-5 and J is TRBJ2-5, with 14 bases identical to TRBD2. Germline V gene sequence: CDR1 MNHEY, CDR2 SVGAGI. The ends lost 3 bases at V and 7 bases at J; junction bases unmatched: 4. CDR3 length: 15 amino acids. This CDR3 reads CASSYRTSGGTTQYF. The CDR3 bases are TGTGCCAGCAGTTATAGGACTAGCGGGGGGACGACCCAGTACTTC.

This clone came up a few times. The V and J genes are TRBV29-1 and TRBJ2-5; the D is unclear. The CDR3 spans 11 residues. Trimming stripped 8 bases from V and 4 bases from J, with 11 bases between. The germline gives CDR1 SQVTM, CDR2 ANQGSEA. The CDR3 loop reads CSSKGPETQYF. The CDR3 DNA reads TGCAGCTCGAAAGGACCAGAGACCCAGTACTTC.